Following are 30 T cell receptor beta chains from one sample sequenced in a study of CD8 T cells in Susac syndrome. RNA, at about 0.45 to 1 ug, was reverse transcribed with random hexamers. One entry per CDR3 protein, called by TCRdb with MiXCR from the immunoSEQ multiplex PCR reads. The sample consists of tens of thousands of distinct CDR3 sequences, 95% to 97% of them appearing once. Sequencing was carried out using CD8+ T cells from PBMCs. The receptors derive from a human donor with Susac syndrome.

V gene TRBV29-1 combines with J gene TRBJ2-5; 8 nucleotides align to TRBD1. Trimming at V came to 6 bases and at J to 1 base, leaving 7 bases not matched to a gene. The length of the CDR3 is 14 residues. Germline lookup yields CDR1 SQVTM and CDR2 ANQGSEA. The CDR3 here is CSVLTGASQETQYF. CDR3 DNA: TGCAGCGTCTTGACAGGGGCCAGCCAAGAGACCCAGTACTTC.

The chain links TRBV7-2 to TRBJ2-4, with 8 nucleotides matching TRBD2. The germline V gene encodes CDR1 SGHTA and CDR2 FQGNSA. V was pared by 5 bases and J by 1 base, with 7 bases of the junction left unmatched. CDR3 length equals 16 residues. The CDR3 spells CASSPSGGRAKNIQYF. The CDR3 nucleotides are TGTGCCAGCAGCCCCTCGGGAGGGAGGGCCAAAAACATTCAGTACTTC.

The V gene is TRBV2, the J gene TRBJ2-7; the D gene could be TRBD1 or TRBD2 (5 bases each). Trimming took 5 bases from V and 3 from J, leaving 14 bases between them. Germline values: CDR1 SNHLY, CDR2 FYNNEI. The CDR3 sequence is 14 residues long. The DNA for the CDR3 is TGTGCCAGCAGTAACGATCGGGGCATCTACGAGCAGTACTTC. As protein: CASSNDRGIYEQYF. Full variable domain (missing parts from reference TRBV2 and TRBJ2-7): EPEVTQTPSHQVTQMGQEVILRCVPISNHLYFYWYRQILGQKVEFLVSFYNNEISEKSEIFDDQFSVERPDGSNFTLKIRSTKLEDSAMYFCASSNDRGIYEQYFGPGTRLTVT.

The V call is TRBV5-4, the J call TRBJ2-3; D is undetermined. V was pared by 4 bases and J by 2 bases, with 5 bases between. The CDR3 spans 12 residues. Germline lookup yields CDR1 SGHNT and CDR2 YYREEE (reference sequence). CDR3 amino acids: CASSITTDTQYF. The CDR3 DNA reads as TGTGCCAGCAGCATCACCACAGATACGCAGTATTTT.

The genes are TRBV7-9 and TRBJ1-2; no reliable D call. Germline V gene sequence: CDR1 SEHNR, CDR2 FQNEAQ (reference sequence). V was trimmed by 5 bases and J by 3 bases, leaving 13 bases between them. The CDR3 totals 14 residues. The CDR3 loop reads CASSPVSSDYGYTF. The CDR3 nucleotides read TGTGCCAGCAGCCCCGTGTCCTCTGACTATGGCTACACCTTC. Full variable domain (rest looked up from reference TRBV7-9 and TRBJ1-2): DTGVSQNPRHKITKRGQNVTFRCDPISEHNRLYWYRQTLGQGPEFLTYFQNEAQLEKSRLLSDRFSAERPKGSFSTLEIQRTEQGDSAMYLCASSPVSSDYGYTFGSGTRLTVV.

The V call is TRBV4-1, the J call TRBJ1-1, with a weak D call TRBD1 (5 bases). The CDR3 has 17 amino acids. Germline assignment: CDR1 MGHRA and CDR2 YSYEKL. Trimming removed 3 bases from V and 0 bases from J, with 17 bases in between. The CDR3 coding sequence is TGCGCCAGCAGCCAGGAGACCCAGGGTACAATGAACACTGAAGCTTTCTTT. It is translated as CASSQETQGTMNTEAFF.

The chain recombines TRBV24-1 with TRBJ1-1, with D uncertain. CDR3 size: 12 residues. Germline lookup yields CDR1 KGHDR and CDR2 SFDVKD. The V end was cut by 9 bases, the J end by 3 bases, with 10 bases between. CDR3 region: CATSGPDTEAFF. The CDR3 DNA reads as TGTGCCACCTCAGGACCGGACACTGAAGCTTTCTTT.

V usage is TRBV29-1 and J usage is TRBJ2-7; 9 bases are a match to TRBD1. CDR1 and CDR2 (germline): SQVTM, ANQGSEA. This CDR3 is 15 amino acids long. After removal of 2 bases from V and 2 bases from J, the junction contained 7 bases not matched to a gene. The CDR3 DNA sequence: TGCAGCGTTGAAAGAATAGGGGACAGGGCCTACGAGCAGTACTTC. It yields the protein CSVERIGDRAYEQYF.

J is TRBJ2-7 and V is TRBV30; D is unclear. The V and J ends lost 1 base and 4 bases respectively, with 14 bases between them. The CDR3 sequence is 14 residues long. CDR1 and CDR2 (germline): GTSNPN, SVGIG (reference sequence). This chain's CDR3 is CAWSARLGEYEQYF. CDR3 nucleotide sequence: TGTGCCTGGAGTGCCCGACTGGGTGAGTACGAGCAGTACTTC.

This clonotype is a singleton in its sample. The V and J genes are TRBV11-2 and TRBJ1-4, with D maybe TRBD1 (5 bases). The ends were cut back, 10 bases at V and 0 bases at J, with 12 bases in the middle. Per germline, CDR1 SGHAT and CDR2 FQNNGV. This CDR3 spans 14 amino acids. In DNA, the CDR3 is TGTGCCACCAGACGGGGGGCAACTAATGAAAAACTGTTTTTT. It yields the protein CATRRGATNEKLFF.

The CDR3 nucleotides are TGTGCCAGCAGTTTCGGCAGGAACACTGAAGCTTTCTTT. It specifies CASSFGRNTEAFF. The chain uses TRBV12-3 or TRBV12-4 and TRBJ1-1; D gene ambiguous. V was trimmed by 3 bases and J by 1 base, leaving 6 bases between them. The length of the CDR3 is 13 residues.

This chain links TRBV30 with TRBJ1-1; no definite D call. CDR3 length: 15 amino acids. Germline assignment: CDR1 GTSNPN and CDR2 SVGIG (reference sequence). V gave up 0 bases and J gave up 7 bases, with 18 bases separating them. Written as DNA, the CDR3 is TGTGCCTGGAGTGTTAGGTGCGGGTCCGGCGGTGAAGCTTTCTTT. Its protein product is CAWSVRCGSGGEAFF.

The chain is built from TRBV20-1 and TRBJ1-5, with TRBD1 matching over 7 bases. This CDR3 is 16 amino acids long. Germline V gene sequence: CDR1 DFQATT, CDR2 SNEGSKA (reference sequence). Trimming cost V 0 bases and J 2 bases; bases outside gene matches: 7. CDR3 sequence: CSARDWKGTGNQPQHF. The CDR3 DNA follows: TGCAGTGCTAGAGATTGGAAGGGGACAGGCAATCAGCCCCAGCATTTT.

This chain uses TRBV12-3 or TRBV12-4 with TRBJ2-7, with 16 bases matching TRBD2. CDR3 length: 18 residues. Germline trimming cut 6 bases from V and 5 bases from J; bases unmatched to any gene: 13. The CDR3 nucleotides are TGTGCCAGCAGGCCGGGACTAGCGGGGGGGCTAGCTGTCCACGAGCAGTACTTC. Translation: CASRPGLAGGLAVHEQYF.

J is TRBJ2-1 and V is TRBV29-1; D is possibly TRBD1 or TRBD2 (5 bases each). The CDR3 totals 13 residues. V was shortened by 4 bases and J by 3 bases, with 10 bases between the two germline ends. The germline CDR1 and CDR2 sequences are SQVTM and ANQGSEA. The CDR3 DNA reads as TGCAGCGTTGTCAGGGAGAACTACAATGAGCAGTTCTTC. Translating gives CSVVRENYNEQFF.

This chain connects TRBV12-3 or TRBV12-4 to TRBJ2-5, with 12 bases aligning to TRBD2. The CDR3 runs 15 residues. V dropped 1 base and J dropped 3; count of bases not matched to a gene: 0. CDR3 region: CASSLGTSGEETQYF. The DNA for the CDR3 is TGTGCCAGCAGTTTAGGGACTAGCGGGGAAGAGACCCAGTACTTC.

This chain joins TRBV7-8 and TRBJ2-7, with D hard to call. V gave up 6 bases and J gave up 5 bases, with 20 bases separating them. This CDR3 is built from 15 residues. Per germline, CDR1 SGHVS and CDR2 FQNEAQ. The CDR3 nucleotides read TGTGCCAGCAGACTCGGCAGGACCCAGGCCCACGAGCAGTACTTC. It translates to CASRLGRTQAHEQYF.

V gene TRBV20-1 combines with J gene TRBJ2-7; D gene uncertain. Per germline, CDR1 DFQATT and CDR2 SNEGSKA (reference sequence). Trimming stripped 2 bases from V and 0 bases from J, with 11 bases between. This CDR3 has 14 residues. CDR3 loop: CSARSRPSSYEQYF. CDR3 DNA: TGCAGTGCTAGATCCAGGCCCAGCTCCTACGAGCAGTACTTC.

CDR3 sequence (DNA): TGTGCCAGCAGACGGGGAGTAAGCCCTGGGGCCAACGTCCTGACTTTC. It is translated as CASRRGVSPGANVLTF. The rearrangement uses TRBV3-1 and TRBJ2-6, with D possibly matching TRBD2 (5 bases). The CDR3 loop spans 16 amino acids. Looked up from germline, CDR1 is LGHDT and CDR2 is YNNKEL (reference sequence). V was clipped by 6 bases and J by 2 bases, with 14 bases between them. Variable domain in full (rest from reference TRBV3-1 and TRBJ2-6): DTAVSQTPKYLVTQMGNDKSIKCEQNLGHDTMYWYKQDSKKFLKIMFSYNNKELIINETVPNRFSPKSPDKAHLNLHINSLELGDSAVYFCASRRGVSPGANVLTFGAGSRLTVL.

The gene calls are TRBV30 and TRBJ2-1, with D perhaps TRBD2 (5 bases). CDR1 GTSNPN and CDR2 SVGIG come from the germline V gene (reference sequence). The length of the CDR3 is 13 residues. With 5 bases removed from V and 7 bases from J, the gap between germline ends came to 15 bases. The DNA for the CDR3 is TGTGCCTGGGCCGGCGGGCTGTTGAATGAGCAGTTCTTC. It translates to CAWAGGLLNEQFF.

CDR3 amino acids: CASSSNLTGKRFHEQYF. The CDR3 DNA follows: TGTGCCAGCAGTTCGAACCTGACAGGGAAGCGGTTCCACGAGCAGTACTTC. The chain uses TRBV28 and TRBJ2-7; 7 bases are shared with TRBD1. Per germline, CDR1 MDHEN and CDR2 SYDVKM. J lost 5 bases, V lost 4 bases, and 17 bases had no gene match. The CDR3 has 17 amino acids. The whole variable domain, remainder taken from reference TRBV28 and TRBJ2-7, is DVKVTQSSRYLVKRTGEKVFLECVQDMDHENMFWYRQDPGLGLRLIYFSYDVKMKEKGDIPEGYSVSREKKERFSLILESASTNQTSMYLCASSSNLTGKRFHEQYFGPGTRLTVT.

V usage is TRBV12-3 or TRBV12-4 and J usage is TRBJ2-4, with 7 bases lining up with TRBD1. Unmatched junction bases numbered 10, after V lost 7 bases and J lost 1 base. The CDR3 loop spans 16 amino acids. CDR3 in amino acids: CASTPTGMSAKNIQYF. Written as DNA, the CDR3 is TGTGCCAGCACCCCGACAGGGATGTCGGCCAAAAACATTCAGTACTTC.

This rearrangement joins TRBV5-1 to TRBJ1-2; no firm D call. The V and J ends lost 0 bases and 2 bases respectively, with 8 bases between them. Germline CDR1 reads SGHRS; CDR2 reads YFSETQ. This CDR3 is built from 14 residues. The CDR3 protein is CASSLVGGNYGYTF. As DNA, the CDR3 is TGCGCCAGCAGCTTGGTTGGAGGAAACTATGGCTACACCTTC. Full variable domain (rest looked up from reference TRBV5-1 and TRBJ1-2): KAGVTQTPRYLIKTRGQQVTLSCSPISGHRSVSWYQQTPGQGLQFLFEYFSETQRNKGNFPGRFSGRQFSNSRSEMNVSTLELGDSALYLCASSLVGGNYGYTFGSGTRLTVV.

This clonotype has more than one count but fewer than ten. This chain uses TRBV27 with TRBJ1-2, with D unclear. Looked up from germline, CDR1 is MNHEY and CDR2 is SMNVEV (reference sequence). The CDR3 is 13 amino acids. Trimming pared 4 bases from V and 1 base from J, leaving 7 bases between. CDR3 residues: CASSSGFNYGYTF. CDR3 DNA: TGTGCCAGCAGTTCAGGTTTTAACTATGGCTACACCTTC.

This clonotype came up once. The V and J genes are TRBV30 and TRBJ1-2; perhaps TRBD1 as D (6 bases). Per germline, CDR1 GTSNPN and CDR2 SVGIG (reference sequence). This CDR3 comprises 15 residues. Deletions cut 1 base from V and 8 bases from J, with 20 bases between. The CDR3 region is CAWSEGGEWEEGYTF. CDR3 coding DNA: TGTGCCTGGAGTGAGGGGGGAGAATGGGAAGAGGGCTACACCTTC.

This rearrangement joins TRBV4-1 to TRBJ2-5; maybe TRBD1 (6 bases). V dropped 1 base and J dropped 10 bases, with 16 bases sitting between them. This CDR3 region has 14 residues. Germline V gene sequence: CDR1 MGHRA, CDR2 YSYEKL. CDR3 sequence reads: CASSQVPQGVGQYF. In DNA, the CDR3 is TGCGCCAGCAGCCAAGTCCCACAGGGAGTGGGCCAGTACTTC.

This clonotype was found once. The gene calls are TRBV29-1 and TRBJ2-1; 16 bases map to TRBD2. The germline V gene encodes CDR1 SQVTM and CDR2 ANQGSEA. The CDR3 runs 18 residues. J gave up 2 bases and V 6 bases, and 10 bases lay outside the gene matches. The CDR3 coding sequence is TGCAGCGTAACGGGACTAGCGGGGGGGCCGGGGACCTACAATGAGCAGTTCTTC. Translation gives CSVTGLAGGPGTYNEQFF.

The chain carries TRBV19 and TRBJ2-4; 9 bases map to TRBD1. Germline V lookup: CDR1 LNHDA, CDR2 SQIVND (reference sequence). Unmatched junction bases numbered 4, after V lost 8 bases and J lost 5 bases. This CDR3 is 13 amino acids long. The CDR3: CASAGTGQNIQYF. CDR3 coding DNA: TGTGCCAGTGCCGGGACAGGGCAAAACATTCAGTACTTC.

V and J are TRBV7-2 and TRBJ2-2; 9 bases agree with TRBD2. Germline V gene sequence: CDR1 SGHTA, CDR2 FQGNSA. This CDR3 has 16 amino acids. V was pared by 4 bases and J by 4 bases, with 7 bases of the junction left unmatched. Here the CDR3 reads CASSSGGSGGTGELFF. The CDR3 region has the DNA TGTGCCAGCAGCTCTGGGGGTAGCGGGGGCACCGGGGAGCTGTTTTTT.

This rearrangement joins TRBV30 to TRBJ1-4; possible D gene TRBD1, 6 bases. The CDR3 consists of 14 residues. Trimming pared 0 bases from V and 12 bases from J, leaving 17 bases between. Germline V gene sequence: CDR1 GTSNPN, CDR2 SVGIG (reference sequence). The DNA of the CDR3 is TGTGCCTGGAGTGTAAGCAGGGGATTAGGGGAACTGTTTTTT. It is translated as CAWSVSRGLGELFF.